The present T cell receptor beta chain was sequenced within a study of cytomegalovirus exposure and HLA in healthy donors. The study, taken as a whole, reports: An analysis was carried out at a later point. It showed that HLA-associated TCR beta chains were more clonally expanded than equally common non-associated chains. Judged likely to be a sequencing artifact was a cluster of highly shared sequence variants.

A word on this clone: Antigen specificity is unknown.

Vbeta (60) and Jbeta (13) primers were used in the PCR. The data were produced by immunoSEQ multiplex PCR, yet TCRdb's version contains in-frame clones alone and is incomplete. The record lists 25,000 to 40,000 clones, of which the ten most abundant hold 3.5% to 5%. The CDR3 extends over 15 amino acids. After removal of 8 bases from V and 1 base from J, the junction contained 7 bases not matched to a gene. The germline CDR1 and CDR2 sequences are MDHEN and SYDVKM. The receptor was isolated from a woman aged 40 to 50 in good health and CMV-seropositive. Sequenced input: PBMCs. J is TRBJ2-2 and V is TRBV28; 7 bases are a match to TRBD1. The CDR3: CASCPGQWNTGELFF. The DNA for the CDR3 is TGTGCCAGCTGTCCGGGACAGTGGAACACCGGGGAGCTGTTTTTT.